These 18 T cell receptor beta chains share one sample of origin, sequenced in a study of T-cell memory formation after mild COVID-19. TCRdb fed the 5' RACE reads into MiXCR, producing one record per CDR3 protein. The sample includes roughly 450,000 distinct CDR3 sequences, 15% to 20% of them seen just once. The sample was PBMCs or a T cell subset sorted from them (not recorded which). The receptors were sampled from an adult woman who had mild COVID-19 (a few samples of this study predate the infection). Cell type and time point are not known.

This clonotype was found a few times. The rearrangement joins TRBV6-1 to TRBJ1-1; D is possibly TRBD1 (6 bases). The CDR3 length is 16 residues. Looked up from germline, CDR1 is MNHNS and CDR2 is SASEGT. Between the trimmed V and J ends, which lost 0 bases and 1 base, there was a span of 12 bases. As DNA, the CDR3 is TGTGCCAGCAGTGAAGCGTCACCGGGACAGAACACTGAAGCTTTCTTT. Translation gives CASSEASPGQNTEAFF.

This chain connects TRBV12-3 or TRBV12-4 to TRBJ2-5, with D maybe TRBD2 (6 bases). The germline V and J ends were trimmed by 6 bases and 5 bases, with 13 bases remaining between them. CDR3 length equals 13 residues. In DNA, the CDR3 is TGTGCCAGCAGACACGGAGGGCATGAGACCCAGTACTTC. Translation gives CASRHGGHETQYF.

This clonotype was seen a handful of times. The chain couples TRBV6-5 to TRBJ1-1; TRBD1 is a possible D gene (6 bases). This CDR3 contains 16 residues. V shed 6 bases and J shed 7 bases, with 24 bases lying between them. Germline V gives CDR1 MNHEY, CDR2 SVGAGI. CDR3 nucleotides: TGTGCCAGCAGGAGAGGGGGAACAGGGCTGGGACTTGAAGCTTTCTTT. Translated: CASRRGGTGLGLEAFF.

The rearrangement joins TRBV11-3 to TRBJ2-7; TRBD1 matches 9 bases. Per the germline V gene, CDR1 is SGHNT and CDR2 is YENEEA. Germline trimming cut 5 bases from V and 5 bases from J; bases unmatched to any gene: 16. The CDR3 totals 17 residues. The CDR3 DNA reads TGTGCCAGCAGCCCAGTCCCCCCGGGACAGGGTGACAACGAGCAGTACTTC. Protein sequence: CASSPVPPGQGDNEQYF.

Written as DNA, the CDR3 is TGCGCCAGCAGCTTGGCGGGGACAGGCGAAAAACTGTTTTTT. Amino acids: CASSLAGTGEKLFF. The chain joins TRBV5-1 to TRBJ1-4, with 8 bases lining up with TRBD1. Trimming took 0 bases from V and 8 from J; bases not matched to a gene: 3. The CDR3 length is 14 residues. The V gene's germline CDR1 is SGHRS and CDR2 YFSETQ.

At least ten counts were recorded for this clonotype. The gene calls are TRBV9 and TRBJ2-5; D perhaps matches TRBD1 (6 bases). V lost 3 bases and J 5 bases, leaving 20 bases between the germline ends. Germline CDR1 is SGDLS and CDR2 is YYNGEE. The CDR3 is 16 amino acids. CDR3 coding DNA: TGTGCCAGCAGCGCCCAGACAGGAGATACTGGTGAGACCCAGTACTTC. Encoded protein: CASSAQTGDTGETQYF.

This clonotype has ten or more counts. The gene calls are TRBV14 and TRBJ2-7; D uncertain. Trimming cost V 4 bases and J 0 bases, with 10 bases left between them. Per the germline V gene, CDR1 is SGHDN and CDR2 is FVKESK. The CDR3 covers 14 residues. The CDR3 spells CASSPAHTSYEQYF. The CDR3 coding sequence is TGTGCCAGCAGCCCGGCTCATACCTCCTACGAGCAGTACTTC.

This clonotype was counted many times. V gene TRBV4-2 combines with J gene TRBJ1-1, with a tentative D call TRBD1 (5 bases). The CDR3 is 16 residues long. Germline CDR1 reads LGHNA; CDR2 reads YNFKEQ. V dropped 0 bases and J dropped 8 bases, with 19 bases sitting between them. The CDR3 DNA reads TGTGCCAGCAGCCAAGAGGGGAGCTGGGGGGTAGGAGAAGCTTTCTTT. As protein: CASSQEGSWGVGEAFF.

This clonotype occurred many times. The chain couples TRBV5-1 to TRBJ2-2; D remains unclear. Germline CDR1 SGHRS, CDR2 YFSETQ. V lost 0 bases to trimming and J lost 6 bases, with 3 bases between them. CDR3 length: 12 residues. CDR3 loop: CASSLESGELFF. In DNA, the CDR3 is TGCGCCAGCAGCTTGGAGTCCGGGGAGCTGTTTTTT. The full variable domain, its missing parts supplied by reference TRBV5-1 and TRBJ2-2, is KAGVTQTPRYLIKTRGQQVTLSCSPISGHRSVSWYQQTPGQGLQFLFEYFSETQRNKGNFPGRFSGRQFSNSRSEMNVSTLELGDSALYLCASSLESGELFFGEGSRLTVL.

The chain combines TRBV4-3 with TRBJ2-3; D unresolved. CDR3 length equals 16 residues. Trimming cost V 4 bases and J 2 bases, with 16 bases left between them. CDR1 is LGHNA, CDR2 YSLEER, per germline. CDR3 region: CASSPHSELTTDTQYF. For the CDR3, the DNA is TGCGCCAGCAGCCCCCATTCCGAATTAACCACAGATACGCAGTATTTT.

This clonotype was seen only a few times. The V call is TRBV12-3 or TRBV12-4, the J call TRBJ2-7; unclear D gene. This CDR3 spans 13 amino acids. Trimming took off 7 bases at V and 3 bases at J, with 13 bases between the two ends. The CDR3 region is CASTKGRHYEQYF. The CDR3 region has the DNA TGTGCCAGCACTAAGGGCCGGCACTACGAGCAGTACTTC.

V gene TRBV5-4 combines with J gene TRBJ2-2, with 9 bases aligning to TRBD1. Germline V gene lookup returns CDR1 SGHNT and CDR2 YYREEE (reference sequence). With 4 bases clipped from V and 7 bases from J, the junction kept 5 bases outside the gene matches. The CDR3 runs to 14 residues. Here the CDR3 reads CASSPGTGLGELFF. In DNA, the CDR3 is TGTGCCAGCAGCCCGGGGACAGGGCTCGGGGAGCTGTTTTTT.

This clonotype showed up just a few times. This sequence joins TRBV2 and TRBJ2-7; D unclear. The CDR3 loop spans 14 amino acids. V was shortened by 4 bases and J by 0 bases, with 10 bases between the two germline ends. Germline V lookup: CDR1 SNHLY, CDR2 FYNNEI. The CDR3 DNA is TGTGCCAGCAGTGTCCGGACCACCTCCTACGAGCAGTACTTC. This codes for CASSVRTTSYEQYF. The entire variable domain, with the rest obtained from reference TRBV2 and TRBJ2-7, is as follows: EPEVTQTPSHQVTQMGQEVILRCVPISNHLYFYWYRQILGQKVEFLVSFYNNEISEKSEIFDDQFSVERPDGSNFTLKIRSTKLEDSAMYFCASSVRTTSYEQYFGPGTRLTVT.

This clonotype was picked up many times. The chain carries TRBV18 and TRBJ2-5, with 12 bases fitting TRBD1. Per germline, CDR1 KGHSH and CDR2 LQKENI. Trimming at V came to 6 bases and at J to 4 bases, leaving 9 bases not matched to a gene. This CDR3 spans 16 amino acids. In DNA, the CDR3 is TGTGCCAGCTCGCCGGGACAGGGGGCGAGGGGAGAGACCCAGTACTTC. Translating gives CASSPGQGARGETQYF.

This clonotype was counted a few times. J is TRBJ1-5 and V is TRBV19, with D hard to call. The ends were cut back, 6 bases at V and 5 bases at J, with 23 bases in the middle. Per the germline V gene, CDR1 is LNHDA and CDR2 is SQIVND (reference sequence). This CDR3 has 17 amino acids. The CDR3 DNA is TGTGCCAGTAGCCCTCGAGCGTGGCGCAGGATCCATCAGCCCCAGCATTTT. Its protein product is CASSPRAWRRIHQPQHF.

The V gene is TRBV5-1, the J gene TRBJ1-1; 8 bases fit TRBD1. The CDR3 covers 14 residues. After removal of 2 bases from V and 8 bases from J, the junction contained 8 bases not matched to a gene. Germline-derived CDR1 and CDR2 are SGHRS and YFSETQ. The CDR3 DNA reads as TGCGCCAGCAGCTTCGGGGGGACAGGCGAGGAAGCTTTCTTT. Translating it yields CASSFGGTGEEAFF.

A single count supports this clonotype. V and J are TRBV20-1 and TRBJ1-1; D is possibly TRBD1 (6 bases). From germline, CDR1 is DFQATT and CDR2 SNEGSKA (reference sequence). The CDR3 extends over 14 amino acids. Trimming cost V 2 bases and J 0 bases, with 10 bases left between them. The CDR3, as DNA: TGCAGTGCTAGAAGGGGACACCTGAACACTGAAGCTTTCTTT. It yields the protein CSARRGHLNTEAFF.

CDR3 bases: TGTGCCAGCAGCCCAGGGAACAGGGCTGGCACTGAAGCTTTCTTT. Translating gives CASSPGNRAGTEAFF. This chain uses TRBV13 with TRBJ1-1; D may be TRBD1 (6 bases). Deletions cut 5 bases from V and 4 bases from J, with 17 bases between. This CDR3 comprises 15 residues. The germline gives CDR1 PRHDT, CDR2 FYEKMQ (reference sequence).